These 9 T cell receptor beta chains were all obtained from the same sample, sequenced in a study of T cells expressing NK-cell markers. TCRdb re-called the 5' RACE reads and gives one entry per CDR3 protein, without DNA. The listing records roughly 110,000 distinct CDR3 sequences. Sequenced material: blood T cells: a sorted CD56 or NKG2C T cell subset, CD4+ or CD8+ T cells, or bulk PBMC T cells (not recorded which). The source is a woman aged 18 to 75 in good health.

The rearrangement joins TRBV2 to TRBJ1-1; the TCRdb call, TRBD1, lacks DNA for checking. Germline assignment: CDR1 SNHLY and CDR2 FYNNEI. This CDR3 is built from 13 residues. CDR3 in amino acids: CASDSQLRTEAFF. The full variable domain, completed using reference TRBV2 and TRBJ1-1, is EPEVTQTPSHQVTQMGQEVILRCVPISNHLYFYWYRQILGQKVEFLVSFYNNEISEKSEIFDDQFSVERPDGSNFTLKIRSTKLEDSAMYFCASDSQLRTEAFFGQGTRLTVV.

This chain's CDR3 is CSATHQDRENTEAFF. The chain recombines TRBV20-1 with TRBJ1-1; without DNA, the TCRdb call of TRBD1 cannot be checked. Germline CDR1 is DFQATT and CDR2 is SNEGSKA (reference sequence). CDR3 length equals 15 residues.

The chain has TRBV7-2 and TRBJ2-3; TCRdb names TRBD2, which stays unverified in the absence of DNA. Germline loops: CDR1 SGHTA, CDR2 FQGNSA. The CDR3 has 16 amino acids. CDR3: CASSPIAGVSTDTQYF.

The V gene is TRBV7-9, the J gene TRBJ1-5; TCRdb calls TRBD1, which cannot be checked without DNA. Germline lookup yields CDR1 SEHNR and CDR2 FQNEAQ (reference sequence). The CDR3 totals 15 residues. The CDR3 spells CASSLEGQGVQPQHF.

This rearrangement joins TRBV7-6 to TRBJ2-5. Germline CDR1 reads SGHVS; CDR2 reads FNYEAQ. The CDR3 has 14 residues. The CDR3 here is CASSLGRRPETQYF.

The rearrangement joins TRBV7-8 to TRBJ2-1. The CDR3 length is 12 residues. Germline V gene sequence: CDR1 SGHVS, CDR2 FQNEAQ. The CDR3 loop reads CASSLDNNEQFF.

The V gene is TRBV6-5, the J gene TRBJ2-1; TCRdb calls TRBD1, which cannot be checked without DNA. This CDR3 contains 15 residues. From germline, CDR1 is MNHEY and CDR2 SVGAGI. The CDR3: CASSYSQGLNNEQFF.

The rearrangement uses TRBV5-4 and TRBJ2-7; TCRdb calls TRBD2, which cannot be checked without DNA. The CDR3 loop spans 15 amino acids. The V gene's germline CDR1 is SGHNT and CDR2 YYREEE (reference sequence). The CDR3 here is CASSLLAGGSHEQYF.

CDR3 protein: CASSTEREGSTDTQYF. J is TRBJ2-3 and V is TRBV7-2; the D gene TCRdb calls, TRBD2, cannot be checked with no DNA. This CDR3 spans 16 amino acids. Germline CDR1 SGHTA, CDR2 FQGNSA.